The 21 T cell receptor beta chains below all came from one sample that was sequenced in a study of cytomegalovirus exposure and HLA in healthy donors. Profiled with immunoSEQ multiplex PCR; TCRdb holds only in-frame clones, not every one. The table shows some 86,000 clones, with under 95% occurring only once. Material for sequencing was PBMCs. These receptors originate from a woman in her twenties or thirties in good health and CMV-seronegative.

The chain recombines TRBV4-1 with TRBJ2-4; the match to TRBD1 covers 10 bases. The CDR3 covers 15 residues. From germline, CDR1 is MGHRA and CDR2 YSYEKL. V shed 3 bases, J shed 5 bases, and the junction held 4 bases outside the gene matches. CDR3 DNA sequence: TGCGCCAGCAGCCAGACAGGGACAGGGGAAAACATTCAGTACTTC. Protein sequence: CASSQTGTGENIQYF.

This sequence joins TRBV9 and TRBJ2-7; 10 bases match TRBD1. The CDR3 sequence is 15 residues long. The germline CDR1 and CDR2 sequences are SGDLS and YYNGEE. The V gene end was trimmed by 4 bases and the J gene end by 2 bases; junction bases not matched to a gene: 6. Here the CDR3 reads CASSNYGQGAYEQYF. In DNA, the CDR3 is TGTGCCAGCAGCAATTACGGACAGGGGGCCTACGAGCAGTACTTC.

In regard to this clone: One end of the junction does not line up with germline, which may come from a read error. The chain recombines TRBV2 with TRBJ2-3; possible D gene TRBD2, 7 bases. The CDR3 sequence is 15 residues long. The germline V gene encodes CDR1 SNHLY and CDR2 FYNNEI. The CDR3 DNA is TGTGCAAGCACGTGGGGGGGCGGTAGCACAGATACGCAGTATTTT. This encodes CASTWGGGSTDTQYF. Complete variable domain (other parts from reference TRBV2 and TRBJ2-3): EPEVTQTPSHQVTQMGQEVILRCVPISNHLYFYWYRQILGQKVEFLVSFYNNEISEKSEIFDDQFSVERPDGSNFTLKIRSTKLEDSAMYFCASTWGGGSTDTQYFGPGTRLTVL.

This chain links TRBV5-4 with TRBJ2-5; no clear D gene. This CDR3 comprises 15 residues. V lost 0 bases and J 4 bases, leaving 13 bases between the germline ends. Germline CDR1 reads SGHNT; CDR2 reads YYREEE (reference sequence). CDR3 coding DNA: TGTGCCAGCAGCTTGGATCGGAGAGTTATAGAGACCCAGTACTTC. Amino acids: CASSLDRRVIETQYF.

The rearrangement joins TRBV6-5 to TRBJ2-1; TRBD2 agrees at 10 bases. Germline trimming cut 4 bases from V and 6 bases from J; bases unmatched to any gene: 6. The germline V gene encodes CDR1 MNHEY and CDR2 SVGAGI. The CDR3 extends over 15 amino acids. CDR3 loop: CASSFLAGVGNEQFF. In nucleotides, the CDR3 is TGTGCCAGCAGTTTCCTAGCGGGAGTCGGCAATGAGCAGTTCTTC.

This rearrangement joins TRBV7-8 to TRBJ2-7, with TRBD2 matching 11 bases. This CDR3 is 12 amino acids long. V shed 4 bases, J shed 7 bases, and the junction held 0 bases outside the gene matches. The germline V gene encodes CDR1 SGHVS and CDR2 FQNEAQ. In nucleotides, the CDR3 is TGTGCCAGCAGCTGGACTAGCGGGGAGCAGTACTTC. Translated, it gives CASSWTSGEQYF.

The chain couples TRBV5-6 to TRBJ1-3; D gene uncertain. V was shortened by 0 bases and J by 0 bases, with 7 bases between the two germline ends. CDR3 size: 15 residues. Germline assignment: CDR1 SGHDT and CDR2 YYEEEE. The DNA for the CDR3 is TGTGCCAGCAGCTTGGTCCCGGGCTCTGGAAACACCATATATTTT. Encoded protein: CASSLVPGSGNTIYF.

As DNA, the CDR3 is TGTGCCAGCAGCACATTAGCGGGCTCCTACGAGCAGTACTTC. Its protein is CASSTLAGSYEQYF. The rearrangement uses TRBV7-8 and TRBJ2-7, with 7 bases that match TRBD2. The length of the CDR3 is 14 residues. CDR1 and CDR2 (germline): SGHVS, FQNEAQ. J was trimmed by 0 bases and V by 5 bases; bases with no gene match: 4.

The chain uses TRBV30 and TRBJ1-5; a possible D gene is TRBD1 (5 bases). This CDR3 is built from 16 residues. Between the trimmed V and J ends, which lost 2 bases and 4 bases, there was a span of 18 bases. Per germline, CDR1 GTSNPN and CDR2 SVGIG (reference sequence). The CDR3 DNA follows: TGTGCCTGGAGTCCGTTCGGGGGTGTTTGGAATCAGCCCCAGCATTTT. Amino acid sequence: CAWSPFGGVWNQPQHF.

V and J are TRBV19 and TRBJ2-1; possibly TRBD1 for D (7 bases). Germline V CDR1 and CDR2: LNHDA, SQIVND (reference sequence). Trimming cost V 10 bases and J 2 bases, with 15 bases left between them. The CDR3 has 14 amino acids. The CDR3 coding sequence is TGTGCCACTATGACAGGGAGGCCCTACAATGAGCAGTTCTTC. Its translation: CATMTGRPYNEQFF.

This rearrangement joins TRBV5-1 to TRBJ2-1, with D perhaps matching TRBD2 (7 bases). V gave up 4 bases and J gave up 0 bases, with 11 bases separating them. The CDR3 consists of 15 residues. Germline CDR1 reads SGHRS; CDR2 reads YFSETQ. CDR3 loop: CASSPAGASYNEQFF. The CDR3 region has the DNA TGCGCCAGCAGCCCCGCGGGGGCCTCCTACAATGAGCAGTTCTTC.

CDR3 in DNA: TGTGCCAGCAGGACCACCGGGTCCCACTCTGGGGCCAACGTCCTGACTTTC. It yields the protein CASRTTGSHSGANVLTF. The chain uses TRBV28 and TRBJ2-6; D is ambiguous. The germline V gene has CDR1 MDHEN and CDR2 SYDVKM. CDR3 length: 17 residues. V gave up 6 bases and J gave up 0 bases, with 15 bases separating them.

The chain uses TRBV7-9 and TRBJ1-1; 9 bases fit TRBD1. The CDR3 is made up of 15 amino acids. J gave up 6 bases and V 1 base, and 6 bases lay outside the gene matches. CDR1 is SEHNR and CDR2 is FQNEAQ in the germline V gene (reference sequence). Here the CDR3 reads CASSLGGQGRAEAFF. CDR3 in DNA: TGTGCCAGCAGCTTAGGGGGACAGGGTCGAGCTGAAGCTTTCTTT.

The V gene is TRBV5-1, the J gene TRBJ2-7; 7 positions agree with TRBD1. Germline V gives CDR1 SGHRS, CDR2 YFSETQ. CDR3 length: 17 residues. The V segment lost 3 bases and the J segment 5 bases; nucleotides outside the gene matches: 17. CDR3 DNA sequence: TGCGCCAGCAGCTCCCTTCCTGACAGGGTGAATAACAACGAGCAGTACTTC. Translation gives CASSSLPDRVNNNEQYF.

The V and J genes are TRBV5-6 and TRBJ1-1; D may be TRBD1 (6 bases). In germline, CDR1 is SGHDT, CDR2 YYEEEE. The CDR3 consists of 13 residues. Deletions cut 4 bases from V and 5 bases from J, with 12 bases between. Written as DNA, the CDR3 is TGTGCCAGCAGCCCGGACAGATGGACTGAAGCTTTCTTT. Amino acid sequence: CASSPDRWTEAFF.

The rearrangement joins TRBV5-1 to TRBJ2-2; D possibly corresponds to TRBD1 (6 bases). V lost 5 bases and J 1 base, leaving 9 bases between the germline ends. The CDR3 is made up of 14 amino acids. Germline V gives CDR1 SGHRS, CDR2 YFSETQ. The CDR3 here is CASRKQGNTGELFF. In DNA form, the CDR3 reads TGCGCCAGCAGAAAACAGGGGAACACCGGGGAGCTGTTTTTT.

The chain uses TRBV28 and TRBJ2-7, with TRBD1 identical over 10 bases. The CDR3 is 15 residues long. CDR1 MDHEN and CDR2 SYDVKM come from the germline V gene. The junction had 5 bases not matched to a gene; V was cut back by 3 bases and J by 3 bases. The CDR3 nucleotides read TGTGCCAGCAGTTTTAGGGGACAGGGGTACTACGAGCAGTACTTC. Encoded protein: CASSFRGQGYYEQYF.

The V gene is TRBV13, the J gene TRBJ1-1; a possible D gene is TRBD1 (5 bases). Germline values: CDR1 PRHDT, CDR2 FYEKMQ (reference sequence). The germline V and J ends were trimmed by 0 bases and 9 bases, with 14 bases remaining between them. The length of the CDR3 is 14 residues. This CDR3 is CASSLGTGQRKAFF. The DNA for the CDR3 is TGTGCCAGCAGCTTAGGGACCGGACAACGCAAAGCTTTCTTT.

J is TRBJ2-3 and V is TRBV30; the D gene is possibly TRBD2 (6 bases). V lost 0 bases, J lost 0 bases, and 13 bases lay in between. Germline V gene lookup returns CDR1 GTSNPN and CDR2 SVGIG (reference sequence). The CDR3 spans 16 residues. The CDR3 protein is CAWSVLGTASTDTQYF. CDR3 nucleotide sequence: TGTGCCTGGAGTGTCTTAGGGACTGCGAGCACAGATACGCAGTATTTT.

Only one count was recorded for this clone. The rearrangement links TRBV28 to TRBJ1-2; D unresolved. CDR1 is MDHEN and CDR2 is SYDVKM in the germline V gene. V shed 3 bases and J shed 8 bases, with 16 bases lying between them. The CDR3 is made up of 14 amino acids. The CDR3 sequence is CASSLVRRSYGYTF. The CDR3 DNA is TGTGCCAGCAGTTTGGTGAGGAGGAGTTACGGCTACACCTTC.

To note about this clone: The same CDR3 can be traced to other DNA sequences in this sample. This chain links TRBV9 with TRBJ2-3; D ambiguous. The germline gives CDR1 SGDLS, CDR2 YYNGEE. V lost 0 bases to trimming and J lost 5 bases, with 4 bases between them. CDR3 length equals 12 residues. CDR3 protein: CASSVALDTQYF. For the CDR3, the DNA is TGTGCCAGCAGCGTAGCTCTAGATACGCAGTATTTT.